The 9 T cell receptor beta chains in this list originate from one sample, sequenced in a study of CD8 T cells in ankylosing spondylitis. TCRdb re-called the 5' RACE reads through MiXCR, storing one row per CDR3 protein. This sample yields more than 150,000 distinct CDR3 sequences, of which roughly 18% are seen a single time; 3.5% to 5% belongs to the top ten. Sequencing was performed on blood, either unsorted or a sorted T cell fraction (not recorded which). The receptor set was obtained from a male donor between 10 and 30 years old with ankylosing spondylitis or in good health (not recorded which).

This clonotype was seen at least ten times. V usage is TRBV7-9 and J usage is TRBJ2-3, with D perhaps TRBD1 (6 bases). This CDR3 is built from 18 residues. V was cut by 4 bases and J by 2 bases, with 22 bases left in between. Germline V gene lookup returns CDR1 SEHNR and CDR2 FQNEAQ (reference sequence). CDR3 amino acids: CASSSKTRDTAFTDTQYF. CDR3 DNA sequence: TGTGCCAGCAGCTCAAAAACACGGGACACTGCTTTCACAGATACGCAGTATTTT.

This CDR3 reads CASSPRRDRGRNTEAFF. CDR3 sequence (DNA): TGTGCCAGCAGCCCGCGCCGGGACAGGGGGCGGAACACTGAAGCTTTCTTT. The chain uses TRBV6-1 and TRBJ1-1, with TRBD1 matching 12 bases. The CDR3 length is 17 residues. Per the germline V gene, CDR1 is MNHNS and CDR2 is SASEGT. The V gene end was trimmed by 6 bases and the J gene end by 1 base; junction bases not matched to a gene: 9.

In its sample, this clonotype was seen many times. CDR3 protein: CASRGAGEQPQHF. The CDR3 DNA follows: TGTGCCAGCAGGGGGGCAGGGGAGCAGCCCCAGCATTTT. The gene calls are TRBV28 and TRBJ1-5, with D possibly being TRBD1 (6 bases). The CDR3 has 13 residues. From germline, CDR1 is MDHEN and CDR2 SYDVKM. V shed 6 bases and J shed 7 bases, with 13 bases lying between them.

This chain's CDR3 is CASHYEQYV. The CDR3 DNA is TGTGCCAGCCACTACGAGCAGTACGTC. This chain links TRBV27 with TRBJ2-7; D is unclear. Germline lookup yields CDR1 MNHEY and CDR2 SMNVEV (reference sequence). V gave up 8 bases and J gave up 3 bases, with 2 bases separating them. There are 9 residues in the CDR3.

This clonotype was counted at least ten times. The V gene is TRBV27, the J gene TRBJ1-4; D gene unclear. The CDR3 is made up of 16 amino acids. From germline, CDR1 is MNHEY and CDR2 SMNVEV (reference sequence). Trimming took 4 bases from V and 8 from J, leaving 20 bases between them. The CDR3 protein is CASSSTRHTKGEKLFF. For the CDR3, the DNA is TGTGCCAGCAGTTCCACACGACACACCAAAGGGGAAAAACTGTTTTTT.

This chain uses TRBV7-6 with TRBJ2-1; 11 bases map to TRBD2. The CDR3 loop spans 18 amino acids. CDR1 and CDR2 from the germline V gene are SGHVS and FNYEAQ. V lost 3 bases, J lost 0 bases, and 7 bases stayed unmatched. Here the CDR3 DNA reads TGTGCCAGCAGCTTTGAACTAGCGGGAGAATCCTCCTACAATGAGCAGTTCTTC. Translating gives CASSFELAGESSYNEQFF.

This clonotype was seen ten or more times. The CDR3 nucleotides read TGTGCCAGCAGCTTAGATGGACCGGCGAACACTGAAGCTTTCTTT. Translation gives CASSLDGPANTEAFF. The chain has TRBV11-2 and TRBJ1-1; D is ambiguous. The CDR3 has 15 amino acids. V lost 0 bases and J 1 base, leaving 9 bases between the germline ends. Germline V gives CDR1 SGHAT, CDR2 FQNNGV.

The chain is built from TRBV20-1 and TRBJ2-1; 8 bases map to TRBD2. Germline CDR1 reads DFQATT; CDR2 reads SNEGSKA (reference sequence). The CDR3 has 15 amino acids. After removal of 2 bases from V and 2 bases from J, the junction contained 5 bases not matched to a gene. The CDR3 spells CSARSGSRPYNEQFF. CDR3 in DNA: TGCAGTGCTAGAAGCGGGAGCCGACCCTACAATGAGCAGTTCTTC.

The chain employs TRBV11-3 and TRBJ2-2, with TRBD2 identical over 7 bases. The CDR3 consists of 16 residues. Trimming cost V 1 base and J 2 bases; bases outside gene matches: 4. From germline, CDR1 is SGHNT and CDR2 YENEEA. The CDR3 protein is CASSLGAGTNTGELFF. CDR3 DNA: TGTGCCAGCAGCTTAGGAGCGGGGACTAACACCGGGGAGCTGTTTTTT.